This TCR beta chain came from a study of T cells in Graves' hyperthyroidism and ophthalmopathy. Study-level background: Peripheral blood specimens were obtained at initial diagnosis, prior to any treatment.

What was amplified from RNA transcripts were TCR beta CDR3 regions. The primer set for the first-round RT-PCR of the TCR CDR3 was HTBI. One entry per CDR3 protein, called by TCRdb with MiXCR from the multiplex PCR reads. The sample holds 300,000 to 350,000 distinct CDR3 sequences; approximately 22% are singletons and the top ten take around half. Clinical symptoms, serum thyroxine, TRAb, thyroid ultrasound and orbital computed tomography informed diagnoses. Study outcomes and limitations: Also found in blood were most expanded thyroid clonotypes above 0.001. From stable hyperthyroidism, ophthalmopathy was separated by a 13 V-J model.

This clonotype was seen a handful of times. Its antigen remains unknown. Germline V gives CDR1 MNHNS, CDR2 SASEGT. The length of the CDR3 is 15 residues. V was trimmed by 1 base and J by 2 bases, leaving 9 bases between them. The sample comprised blood. V gene TRBV6-1 combines with J gene TRBJ1-5, with no clear D. This clonotype was sampled from a woman in her forties or fifties with Graves' hyperthyroidism. The CDR3 reads CASSEVYWGNQPQHF. The CDR3 DNA reads as TGTGCCAGCAGTGAAGTCTACTGGGGCAATCAGCCCCAGCATTTT.